This T cell receptor (beta chain) was profiled in a study of vaccination and CD4 T cells after COVID-19. Study summary: Cultures serving as controls received a peptide pool (CEFX or HIV-1 Nef) or no peptide.

Germline values: CDR1 SEHNR, CDR2 FQNEAQ (reference sequence). CDR3 length: 12 residues. V was cut by 4 bases and J by 5 bases, with 7 bases left in between. CD4+ T cells that had been cultured provided DNA sequenced with the Oncomine TCR Beta short-read assay. Each CDR3 protein is one row after TCRdb ran MiXCR on the PCR reads. The sample includes over 10,000 distinct CDR3 sequences, 45% to 50% of them seen just once. Treatment here: roughly 11-day PBMC culture with coronavirus spike peptide pools or control peptides (ViraFEST assay). This clonotype was counted only a few times. Its antigen is not known.

The sample was cultured CD4+ T cells from blood, taken after SARS-CoV-2 vaccination. The chain is built from TRBV7-9 and TRBJ2-3; TRBD1 is a possible D gene (5 bases). The source of this sequence is a human donor with COVID-19. CDR3 region: CASSSQGDTQYF. CDR3 in DNA: TGTGCCAGCAGCTCCCAGGGAGATACGCAGTATTTT.